The 17 T cell receptor beta chains presented below share a single source sample, sequenced in a study of T cell responses to AZD1222 COVID-19 vaccine. Clones were read by immunoSEQ multiplex PCR, and TCRdb kept only the in-frame ones, dropping some. Of 150,000 to 200,000 clones listed, 85% to 95% were seen once; the top ten hold approximately 1%. This material consisted of peripheral blood, taken on day 0 of AZD1222 vaccination. The source is an adult in good health.

V usage is TRBV5-8 and J usage is TRBJ2-5; D gene uncertain. V gave up 0 bases and J gave up 4 bases, with 4 bases separating them. The germline V gene has CDR1 SGHTS and CDR2 YDEGEE. The CDR3 runs 12 residues. CDR3 region: CASSLARETQYF. The DNA for the CDR3 is TGTGCCAGCAGCTTGGCCCGAGAGACCCAGTACTTC.

In its sample, this clone was seen once. This chain connects TRBV2 to TRBJ1-1, with D maybe TRBD1 (6 bases). The CDR3 extends over 14 amino acids. The V gene lost 5 bases and the J gene lost 4 bases, with 14 bases spanning the gap. CDR1 and CDR2 from the germline V gene are SNHLY and FYNNEI. Here the CDR3 DNA reads TGTGCCAGCAGTCAACAGGGCGGTGTCACTGAAGCTTTCTTT. Residues: CASSQQGGVTEAFF.

This chain uses TRBV6-5 with TRBJ2-7; 8 bases line up with TRBD1. CDR3 length equals 14 residues. Per germline, CDR1 MNHEY and CDR2 SVGAGI. V lost 8 bases and J lost 4; bases outside the gene matches: 10. The CDR3 region is CASRAWDRSYEQYF. In DNA form, the CDR3 reads TGTGCCAGCCGGGCTTGGGACAGGAGTTACGAGCAGTACTTC.

The CDR3 loop reads CASRDQRGLRYTEAFF. The CDR3 region has the DNA TGTGCCAGTAGGGACCAACGAGGGCTAAGGTACACTGAAGCTTTCTTT. The rearrangement joins TRBV19 to TRBJ1-1; D gene unclear. V dropped 6 bases and J dropped 3 bases, with 20 bases sitting between them. Germline-derived CDR1 and CDR2 are LNHDA and SQIVND (reference sequence). The CDR3 runs 16 residues.

The gene calls are TRBV19 and TRBJ1-5; TRBD1 matches 8 bases. This CDR3 contains 14 residues. The J segment lost 0 bases and the V segment lost 7 bases, leaving 2 bases of the junction unmatched. CDR1 and CDR2 from the germline V gene are LNHDA and SQIVND (reference sequence). The CDR3 DNA sequence: TGTGCCAGTAAGGGACAGGATAGCAATCAGCCCCAGCATTTT. This sequence encodes CASKGQDSNQPQHF.

The chain couples TRBV20-1 to TRBJ2-3, with 7 bases matching TRBD1. Germline V gene sequence: CDR1 DFQATT, CDR2 SNEGSKA (reference sequence). The CDR3 runs 11 residues. J lost 8 bases, V lost 6 bases, and 5 bases had no gene match. The CDR3 nucleotides read TGCAGTGCCAGGGGGAGTGTTACGCAGTATTTT. Amino acid sequence: CSARGSVTQYF.

The CDR3 loop is CASSERGRDTQYF. The CDR3 DNA reads TGTGCCAGCAGCGAGCGGGGACGAGATACGCAGTATTTT. The V and J genes are TRBV6-5 and TRBJ2-3; 7 bases are a match to TRBD2. Germline V CDR1 and CDR2: MNHEY, SVGAGI. V was pared by 6 bases and J by 5 bases, with 5 bases of the junction left unmatched. The length of the CDR3 is 13 residues.

The DNA of the CDR3 is TGTGCCAGCAGTTTACCTTATACCCCGACCGGGGAGCTGTTTTTT. This encodes CASSLPYTPTGELFF. V gene TRBV28 combines with J gene TRBJ2-2; D remains unclear. The CDR3 runs to 15 residues. V was shortened by 2 bases and J by 5 bases, with 12 bases between the two germline ends. Germline V CDR1 and CDR2: MDHEN, SYDVKM.

The rearrangement links TRBV21-1 to TRBJ1-6. TRBV21-1 is classified as a pseudogene. The CDR3 consists of 17 residues. The CDR3 nucleotides are TGTGCCAGCAGCAACCGGGACCGGCGTCACTTTAATTCACCCCTCCACTTT. Translating gives CASSNRDRRHFNSPLHF.

V is TRBV27 and J is TRBJ1-1, with D maybe TRBD1 (5 bases). The germline V and J ends were trimmed by 3 bases and 5 bases, with 13 bases remaining between them. This CDR3 spans 14 amino acids. Germline lookup yields CDR1 MNHEY and CDR2 SMNVEV (reference sequence). CDR3 protein: CASSLRGMGTEAFF. The CDR3 coding sequence is TGTGCCAGCAGTTTGCGGGGGATGGGGACTGAAGCTTTCTTT.

The V gene is TRBV3-1 (or the pseudogene TRBV3-2), the J gene TRBJ2-6; D is uncertain. V lost 1 base to trimming and J lost 2 bases, with 0 bases between them. The CDR3 is 13 amino acids. Germline V gene data show CDR1 as LGHDT and CDR2 as YNNKEL (reference sequence). CDR3 amino acids: CASSQAGANVLTF. The CDR3 coding sequence is TGTGCCAGCAGCCAAGCTGGGGCCAACGTCCTGACTTTC.

The chain employs TRBV5-1 and TRBJ2-5; TRBD2 matches 9 bases. V was pared by 1 base and J by 5 bases, with 9 bases of the junction left unmatched. The CDR3 has 16 amino acids. CDR1 is SGHRS, CDR2 YFSETQ, per germline. The CDR3 nucleotides read TGCGCCAGCAGCTTGTCCGCTAGCGGGGACCTGGAGACCCAGTACTTC. Its protein product is CASSLSASGDLETQYF.

The J gene is TRBJ1-4, the V gene TRBV19, with a tentative D call TRBD1 (5 bases). Germline CDR1 LNHDA, CDR2 SQIVND (reference sequence). V was trimmed by 5 bases and J by 1 base, leaving 8 bases between them. The CDR3 length is 14 residues. The CDR3 region is CASSDRGTNEKLFF. In nucleotides, the CDR3 is TGTGCCAGTAGTGATAGGGGAACTAATGAAAAACTGTTTTTT. Variable domain in full (rest from reference TRBV19 and TRBJ1-4): DGGITQSPKYLFRKEGQNVTLSCEQNLNHDAMYWYRQDPGQGLRLIYYSQIVNDFQKGDIAEGYSVSREKKESFPLTVTSAQKNPTAFYLCASSDRGTNEKLFFGSGTQLSVL.

V usage is TRBV6-5 and J usage is TRBJ1-1; TRBD1 agrees at 7 bases. Germline V gives CDR1 MNHEY, CDR2 SVGAGI. With 4 bases clipped from V and 0 bases from J, the junction kept 2 bases outside the gene matches. The CDR3 has 14 amino acids. The CDR3: CASSWTGMNTEAFF. CDR3 sequence (DNA): TGTGCCAGCAGTTGGACAGGCATGAACACTGAAGCTTTCTTT.

The chain couples TRBV7-9 to TRBJ1-5; D perhaps matches TRBD1 (5 bases). The V gene lost 4 bases and the J gene lost 7 bases, with 11 bases spanning the gap. Looked up from germline, CDR1 is SEHNR and CDR2 is FQNEAQ (reference sequence). This CDR3 region has 13 residues. CDR3 sequence reads: CASSSPGQQPQHF. The CDR3 DNA reads TGTGCCAGCAGCTCTCCAGGGCAGCAGCCCCAGCATTTT.

In this sample, this clone turned up once. The rearrangement links TRBV5-1 to TRBJ2-2; 9 bases agree with TRBD2. Unmatched junction bases numbered 8, after V lost 5 bases and J lost 6 bases. The CDR3 is 15 residues long. Germline values: CDR1 SGHRS, CDR2 YFSETQ. The chain's CDR3 is CASSAGGPLAGELFF. Here the CDR3 DNA reads TGCGCCAGCAGTGCGGGGGGGCCTTTGGCCGGGGAGCTGTTTTTT.

The chain joins TRBV30 to TRBJ1-6, with TRBD1 as a possible D gene (5 bases). The germline V and J ends were trimmed by 7 bases and 0 bases, with 10 bases remaining between them. The length of the CDR3 is 14 residues. CDR1 is GTSNPN, CDR2 SVGIG, per germline (reference sequence). CDR3 residues: CAFSGSSYNSPLHF. The CDR3 DNA is TGTGCCTTTTCAGGGAGCTCCTATAATTCACCCCTCCACTTT.